One sample yielded the 5 T cell receptor beta chains listed below, sequenced in a study of human T cells and chemical hapten exposure. TCRdb itself ran the RACE reads through MiXCR, one entry per CDR3 protein. The sample lists about 54,000 distinct CDR3 sequences; around 9.4% were seen once. Regarding time point: patch test 2, 6 weeks after DPC sensitization. Treatment here: therapeutic diphenylcyclopropenone sensitization with weekly scalp DPC. This sample comprised whole blood, obtained in connection with sensitization to the hapten diphenylcyclopropenone (DPC). These receptors were taken from a woman aged 45-59 years with alopecia areata. Some clones in this sample may be carry-over from other donors' samples.

Comments on this clonotype: A much larger clone differs from this one at a single base, so this may be a read error. The V and J genes are TRBV5-1 and TRBJ2-7; D is unresolved. The CDR3 covers 14 residues. Germline lookup yields CDR1 SGHRS and CDR2 YFSETQ. The CDR3 DNA sequence: TGCGCCAGCAGCTTGAGCCAAACCACCTACCAGCAGTACTTC. Encoded protein: CASSLSQTTYQQYF.

This clonotype was observed a few times. The chain recombines TRBV10-3 with TRBJ2-7; 8 nucleotides line up with TRBD1. V trimming: 1 base; J trimming: 4 bases; junction bases outside the gene matches: 6. The CDR3 is 15 residues long. Germline loops: CDR1 ENHRY, CDR2 SYGVKD. CDR3 DNA sequence: TGTGCCATCAGTGAGTTACCAGGGGGCTTGTACGAGCAGTACTTC. This encodes CAISELPGGLYEQYF.

This clonotype has ten or more counts. The V and J genes are TRBV20-1 and TRBJ1-3; D uncertain. The CDR3 runs to 16 residues. Per the germline V gene, CDR1 is DFQATT and CDR2 is SNEGSKA (reference sequence). The V end was cut by 0 bases, the J end by 2 bases, with 14 bases between. CDR3 nucleotide sequence: TGCAGTGCTAGAGAGTCCAGCTCCCCTCCTGGAAACACCATATATTTT. It yields the protein CSARESSSPPGNTIYF.

The chain employs TRBV5-4 and TRBJ2-7, with D possibly matching TRBD1 (6 bases). The CDR3 sequence is 19 residues long. The germline gives CDR1 SGHNT, CDR2 YYREEE (reference sequence). Deletions cut 0 bases from V and 0 bases from J, with 22 bases between. The CDR3 DNA follows: TGTGCCAGCAGCTTGGCGGTAGGCGTCGGGACACTGAGCTCCTACGAGCAGTACTTC. As protein: CASSLAVGVGTLSSYEQYF.

V is TRBV14 and J is TRBJ2-3; no clear D. V was clipped by 8 bases and J by 3 bases, with 9 bases between them. Germline CDR1 is SGHDN and CDR2 is FVKESK. This CDR3 comprises 12 residues. DNA for the CDR3: TGTGCCAGCCAAGACGTGACAGATACGCAGTATTTT. Translating it yields CASQDVTDTQYF.